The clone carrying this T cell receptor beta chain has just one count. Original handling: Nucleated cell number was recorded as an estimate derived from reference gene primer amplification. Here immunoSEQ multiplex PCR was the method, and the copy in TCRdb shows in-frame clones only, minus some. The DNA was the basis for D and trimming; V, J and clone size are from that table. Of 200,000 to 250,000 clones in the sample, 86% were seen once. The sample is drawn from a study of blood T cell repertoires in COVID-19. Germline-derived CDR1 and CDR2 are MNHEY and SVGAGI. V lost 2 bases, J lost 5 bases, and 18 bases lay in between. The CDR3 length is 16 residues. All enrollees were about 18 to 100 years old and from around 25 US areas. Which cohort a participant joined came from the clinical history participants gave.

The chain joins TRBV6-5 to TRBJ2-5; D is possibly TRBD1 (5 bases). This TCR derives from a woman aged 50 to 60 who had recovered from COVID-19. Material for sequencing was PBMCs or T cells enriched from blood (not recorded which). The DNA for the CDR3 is TGTGCCAGCAGTTACGATGGACATCGAAATGGGGAGACCCAGTACTTC. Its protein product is CASSYDGHRNGETQYF.